This record looks at one TCR beta chain sequence and its context. Antigen: not known. Here immunoSEQ multiplex PCR was the method, and the copy in TCRdb shows in-frame clones only, minus some. This repertoire shows approximately 18,000 clones, 75% to 90% found once; its top ten account for about an eighth. The sample comes from a study of T cell clones after liver transplantation. Study-wide context: Post-transplant blood was tracked for graft-donor-reactive T cell clones identified in a pre-transplant mixed lymphocyte reaction.

Thawed unstimulated PBMCs were FACS-sorted by CD3, CD4 and CD8 into two populations. General study findings and limits: A significant post-transplant drop in circulating graft-donor-reactive CD4 TCRbeta sequences occurred in most of the 8 subjects.

Sequencing was performed on CD8+ T cells from blood, taken approximately 3.5 years after liver transplant. This sequence was found in a human patient who received a liver transplant. The graft donor may have given rise to some T cells.

The CDR3 here is CASSGGLSYEQYF. CDR3 coding DNA: TGTGCCAGCAGTGGGGGACTGAGCTACGAGCAGTACTTC. The rearrangement joins TRBV6-1 to TRBJ2-7, with TRBD2 as a possible D gene (6 bases). This CDR3 is 13 amino acids long. V gave up 4 bases and J gave up 3 bases, with 10 bases separating them. CDR1 and CDR2 from the germline V gene are MNHNS and SASEGT.